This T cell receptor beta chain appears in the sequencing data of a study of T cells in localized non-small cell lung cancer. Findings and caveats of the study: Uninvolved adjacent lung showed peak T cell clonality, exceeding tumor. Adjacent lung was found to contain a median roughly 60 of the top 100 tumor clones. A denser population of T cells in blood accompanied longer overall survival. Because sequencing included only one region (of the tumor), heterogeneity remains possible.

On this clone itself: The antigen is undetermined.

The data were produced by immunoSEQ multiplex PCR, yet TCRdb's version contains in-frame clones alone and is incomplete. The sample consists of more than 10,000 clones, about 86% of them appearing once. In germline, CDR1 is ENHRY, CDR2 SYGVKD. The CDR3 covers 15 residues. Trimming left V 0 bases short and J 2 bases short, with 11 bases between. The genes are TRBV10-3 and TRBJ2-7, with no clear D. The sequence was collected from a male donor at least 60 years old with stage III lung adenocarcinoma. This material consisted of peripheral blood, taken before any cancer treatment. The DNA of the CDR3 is TGTGCCATCAGTGAGTCGGAAAGTCTCCCCTACGAGCAGTACTTC. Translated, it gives CAISESESLPYEQYF.